Shown below are 20 T cell receptor beta chains from a single sample sequenced in a study of cytomegalovirus exposure and HLA in healthy donors. The study ran its PCR with 60 Vbeta and 13 Jbeta primers. Generated by immunoSEQ multiplex PCR, the TCRdb table keeps only in-frame clones and is missing some. The sample lists approximately 93,000 clones; 79% were seen once. The sequencing input was PBMCs. Receptors were obtained from a male donor in good health and CMV-seropositive.

This clone was observed a handful of times. CDR3 sequence (DNA): TGCGCCAGCAGCTCGACAGGGGGCTTTAATGAAAAACTGTTTTTT. It specifies CASSSTGGFNEKLFF. This chain uses TRBV5-1 with TRBJ1-4, with 10 bases that match TRBD1. Unmatched junction bases numbered 3, after V lost 3 bases and J lost 4 bases. CDR3 size: 15 residues. The germline gives CDR1 SGHRS, CDR2 YFSETQ.

In its sample, this clone was seen once. This chain links TRBV23-1 with TRBJ1-3, with 12 nucleotides matching TRBD1. TRBV23-1 is marked as an open reading frame, function uncertain. V trimming: 3 bases; J trimming: 1 base; junction bases outside the gene matches: 4. The CDR3 contains 17 residues. The CDR3 protein is CASSHRDRGRSGNTIYF. The CDR3 DNA is TGCGCCAGCAGTCACAGGGACAGGGGGCGATCTGGAAACACCATATATTTT.

The chain uses TRBV5-1 and TRBJ2-5, with D possibly being TRBD2 (5 bases). This CDR3 has 14 amino acids. V lost 0 bases to trimming and J lost 4 bases, with 10 bases between them. Germline V gene lookup returns CDR1 SGHRS and CDR2 YFSETQ. The CDR3 DNA sequence: TGCGCCAGCAGCTTGGCCGGGGTAGGAGAGACCCAGTACTTC. This translates into CASSLAGVGETQYF.

This chain connects TRBV5-1 to TRBJ2-5, with TRBD2 identical over 8 bases. This CDR3 has 15 residues. Trimming removed 4 bases from V and 2 bases from J; junction bases left unmatched: 7. Germline CDR1 and CDR2: SGHRS and YFSETQ. The CDR3 here is CASSEPAGAQETQYF. The DNA of the CDR3 is TGCGCCAGCAGCGAACCAGCGGGGGCTCAAGAGACCCAGTACTTC. Looking up the rest from reference TRBV5-1 and TRBJ2-5 gives the full variable domain: KAGVTQTPRYLIKTRGQQVTLSCSPISGHRSVSWYQQTPGQGLQFLFEYFSETQRNKGNFPGRFSGRQFSNSRSEMNVSTLELGDSALYLCASSEPAGAQETQYFGPGTRLLVL.

The J gene is TRBJ1-6, the V gene TRBV25-1; 9 bases map to TRBD1. J lost 9 bases, V lost 3 bases, and 9 bases had no gene match. This CDR3 has 16 residues. Germline V CDR1 and CDR2: MGHDK, SYGVNS. The DNA for the CDR3 is TGTGCCAGCAGTGATTTCGGGACAGGGCAGGGTTCACCCCTCCACTTT. This codes for CASSDFGTGQGSPLHF.

The chain combines TRBV6-4 with TRBJ1-1, with D possibly TRBD1 on 5 matching bases. Per the germline V gene, CDR1 is MRHNA and CDR2 is SNTAGT. The CDR3 is made up of 13 amino acids. The ends were cut back, 0 bases at V and 3 bases at J, with 5 bases in the middle. The CDR3 sequence: CASSDSGDTEAFF. The CDR3, as DNA: TGTGCCAGCAGTGACTCAGGGGACACTGAAGCTTTCTTT.

The genes are TRBV10-3 and TRBJ2-7; D is possibly TRBD1 (6 bases). V gave up 7 bases and J gave up 4 bases, with 17 bases separating them. CDR3 length: 14 amino acids. Looked up from germline, CDR1 is ENHRY and CDR2 is SYGVKD. The CDR3 nucleotides read TGTGCCATCAAAAGAAGGGACACCGAATACGAGCAGTACTTC. Protein sequence: CAIKRRDTEYEQYF.

This chain joins TRBV30 and TRBJ1-2; TRBD1 is a possible D gene (6 bases). The V gene's germline CDR1 is GTSNPN and CDR2 SVGIG (reference sequence). This CDR3 has 15 residues. Trimming took off 0 bases at V and 2 bases at J, with 13 bases between the two ends. This CDR3 reads CAWSVLDRPNYGYTF. The CDR3 DNA is TGTGCCTGGAGTGTACTCGACAGGCCAAACTATGGCTACACCTTC.

V is TRBV6-5 and J is TRBJ2-1, with D uncertain. V lost 3 bases to trimming and J lost 4 bases, with 7 bases between them. The CDR3 runs 13 residues. CDR1 is MNHEY, CDR2 SVGAGI, per germline. The CDR3 sequence: CASSYNSYNEQFF. Here the CDR3 DNA reads TGTGCCAGCAGTTATAACAGTTACAATGAGCAGTTCTTC.

The chain links TRBV6-1 to TRBJ1-3, with D perhaps matching TRBD1 (5 bases). CDR3 length: 14 residues. V was pared by 6 bases and J by 0 bases, with 9 bases between. Germline CDR1 and CDR2: MNHNS and SASEGT. The CDR3 nucleotides read TGTGCCAGCAGACAGGCCATCTCTGGAAACACCATATATTTT. As protein: CASRQAISGNTIYF.

The table lists this clone with a count of one. V is TRBV7-9 and J is TRBJ2-1; TRBD2 aligns across 7 bases. From germline, CDR1 is SEHNR and CDR2 FQNEAQ (reference sequence). V was clipped by 5 bases and J by 0 bases; unmatched bases: 10. This CDR3 contains 17 residues. CDR3 DNA sequence: TGTGCCAGCAGCCCGTTGGGGGGGGGACGCTCCTACAATGAGCAGTTCTTC. It yields the protein CASSPLGGGRSYNEQFF.

This clone has a single count. The chain couples TRBV5-1 to TRBJ2-7; TRBD1 might be the D (6 bases). CDR1 and CDR2 (germline): SGHRS, YFSETQ. This CDR3 region has 15 residues. The V end lost 4 bases, the J end lost 4 bases, and 18 bases lay between the germline ends. CDR3 in amino acids: CASSLSPGTSYEQYF. CDR3 DNA: TGCGCCAGCAGCCTTTCACCCGGGACATCTTACGAGCAGTACTTC. Full variable domain (rest looked up from reference TRBV5-1 and TRBJ2-7): KAGVTQTPRYLIKTRGQQVTLSCSPISGHRSVSWYQQTPGQGLQFLFEYFSETQRNKGNFPGRFSGRQFSNSRSEMNVSTLELGDSALYLCASSLSPGTSYEQYFGPGTRLTVT.

This clone was counted a single time. The chain joins TRBV6-5 to TRBJ2-3, with D possibly matching TRBD2 (5 bases). The CDR3 extends over 15 amino acids. Trimming left V 5 bases short and J 0 bases short, with 12 bases between. Germline CDR1 is MNHEY and CDR2 is SVGAGI. CDR3 DNA: TGTGCCAGCAGTCTTATAGGGAGTAGCACAGATACGCAGTATTTT. Residues: CASSLIGSSTDTQYF.

This clone was detected a few times. V is TRBV18 and J is TRBJ1-1; D remains ambiguous. This CDR3 contains 13 residues. V was shortened by 1 base and J by 8 bases, with 11 bases between the two germline ends. Germline V lookup: CDR1 KGHSH, CDR2 LQKENI. The CDR3 bases are TGTGCCAGCTCACCACTTCTCGACATCGAAGCTTTCTTT. Encoded protein: CASSPLLDIEAFF.

The chain employs TRBV30 and TRBJ1-1; TRBD1 might be the D (5 bases). Deletions cut 1 base from V and 4 bases from J, with 10 bases between. Germline V gene sequence: CDR1 GTSNPN, CDR2 SVGIG (reference sequence). The CDR3 length is 13 residues. CDR3 DNA sequence: TGTGCCTGGAGTGAGCGGGGGTTCACTGAAGCTTTCTTT. Protein: CAWSERGFTEAFF. Full variable domain (remainder filled in from reference TRBV30 and TRBJ1-1): SQTIHQWPATLVQPVGSPLSLECTVEGTSNPNLYWYRQAAGRGLQLLFYSVGIGQISSEVPQNLSASRPQDRQFILSSKKLLLSDSGFYLCAWSERGFTEAFFGQGTRLTVV.

The chain combines TRBV4-2 with TRBJ2-2; 14 nucleotides agree with TRBD2. Germline CDR1 is LGHNA and CDR2 is YNFKEQ. V lost 0 bases, J lost 1 base, and 1 base stayed unmatched. This CDR3 contains 18 residues. CDR3 residues: CASSQDGLAGGNTGELFF. The CDR3 DNA reads TGTGCCAGCAGCCAAGATGGACTAGCGGGGGGGAACACCGGGGAGCTGTTTTTT.

The chain employs TRBV19 and TRBJ2-6; D ambiguous. V lost 6 bases and J lost 2, with 23 bases in between. CDR1 is LNHDA, CDR2 SQIVND, per germline (reference sequence). CDR3 length equals 19 residues. CDR3 in amino acids: CASSPIVGKGAPGANVLTF. DNA for the CDR3: TGTGCCAGTAGCCCAATTGTTGGTAAAGGAGCTCCTGGGGCCAACGTCCTGACTTTC.

The DNA for the CDR3 is TGTGCCACCAGCACCAGACTAGCAGGCAATGAGCAGTTCTTC. This codes for CATSTRLAGNEQFF. V is TRBV15 and J is TRBJ2-1, with 7 bases that match TRBD2. CDR3 size: 14 residues. V lost 4 bases to trimming and J lost 6 bases; unmatched junction nucleotides: 6. CDR1 is LNHNV, CDR2 YYDKDF, per germline (reference sequence).

This clone appeared a single time. The J gene is TRBJ2-5, the V gene TRBV5-4, with 12 positions matching TRBD1. The junction had 6 bases not matched to a gene; V was cut back by 4 bases and J by 5 bases. The CDR3 has 15 amino acids. The germline CDR1 and CDR2 sequences are SGHNT and YYREEE (reference sequence). DNA for the CDR3: TGTGCCAGCAGCCGCGGGACAGGGGGCAGGGAGACCCAGTACTTC. It yields the protein CASSRGTGGRETQYF.

This sequence joins TRBV7-3 and TRBJ2-5; 12 bases align to TRBD2. This CDR3 comprises 16 residues. Looked up from germline, CDR1 is SGHTA and CDR2 is FQGTGA. J lost 5 bases, V lost 0 bases, and 4 bases had no gene match. The CDR3 spells CASSLTPSGGVETQYF. CDR3 nucleotides: TGTGCCAGCAGCTTAACCCCTAGCGGGGGGGTGGAGACCCAGTACTTC.